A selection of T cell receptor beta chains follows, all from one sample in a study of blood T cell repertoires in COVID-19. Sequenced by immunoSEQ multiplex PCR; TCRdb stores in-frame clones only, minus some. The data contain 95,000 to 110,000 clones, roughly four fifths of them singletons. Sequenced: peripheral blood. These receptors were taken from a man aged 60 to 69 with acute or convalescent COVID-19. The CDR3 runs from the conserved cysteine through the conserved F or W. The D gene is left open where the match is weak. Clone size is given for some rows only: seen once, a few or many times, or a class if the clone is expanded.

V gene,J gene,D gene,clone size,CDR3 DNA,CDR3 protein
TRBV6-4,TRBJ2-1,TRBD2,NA,TGTGCCAGCAGCTATACTAGCGGGAGTTTATACAATGAGCAGTTCTTC,CASSYTSGSLYNEQFF
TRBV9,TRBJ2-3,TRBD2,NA,TGTGCCAGCAGCGAGAGCGGGACCACAGATACGCAGTATTTT,CASSESGTTDTQYF
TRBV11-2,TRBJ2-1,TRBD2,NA,TGTGCCAGCCGGGCGGGAGATGAGCAGTTCTTC,CASRAGDEQFF
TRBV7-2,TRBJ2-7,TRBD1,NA,TGTGCCAGCAGCCCCCAGAAGGGACAGCCATCCTACGAGCAGTACTTC,CASSPQKGQPSYEQYF
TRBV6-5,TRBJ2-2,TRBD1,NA,TGTGCCAGCAGTTCAAGGACAGGGCACACCGGGGAGCTGTTTTTT,CASSSRTGHTGELFF
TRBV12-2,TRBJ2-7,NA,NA,TGTGCAAGTCGCTTAGCGTTCCGGGACAGGGTATACGAGCAGTACTTC,CASRLAFRDRVYEQYF
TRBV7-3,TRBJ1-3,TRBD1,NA,TGTGCCAGCAGCCCACAGGGGGCCGGGGACACCATATATTTT,CASSPQGAGDTIYF
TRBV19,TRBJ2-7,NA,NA,TGTGCCAGTAGTATGCCGGGATCCGAGCAGTACTTC,CASSMPGSEQYF
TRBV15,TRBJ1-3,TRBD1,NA,TGTGCCACCAAACAGGGGGGGACTGGAAACACCATATATTTT,CATKQGGTGNTIYF
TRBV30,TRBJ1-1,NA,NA,TGTGCCTGGAGGTTAGAGAGAAACACTGAAGCTTTCTTT,CAWRLERNTEAFF
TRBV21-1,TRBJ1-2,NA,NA,TGTGCCAGCAGCAAAGGACAGGCGCCGTTTAACTATGGCTACACCTTC,CASSKGQAPFNYGYTF
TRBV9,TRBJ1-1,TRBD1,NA,TGTGCCAGCAGCCCACGGGACAGGCGGATTAGCACTGAAGCTTTCTTT,CASSPRDRRISTEAFF
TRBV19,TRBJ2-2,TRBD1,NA,TGTGCCAGTAGTCGGCTGGACAGGCCTGATAGCACCGGGGAGCTGTTTTTT,CASSRLDRPDSTGELFF
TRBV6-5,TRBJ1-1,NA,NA,TGTGCCAGCAGTTGGGAGGGGGGCTCGACTTTCTTT,CASSWEGGSTFF
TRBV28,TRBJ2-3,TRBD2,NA,TGTGCCAGCAGAATCCAGGGAGGGGATACGCAGTATTTT,CASRIQGGDTQYF
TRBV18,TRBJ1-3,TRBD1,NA,TGTGCCAGCTCAACCGGACAGGGAGGTGGAAACACCATATATTTT,CASSTGQGGGNTIYF
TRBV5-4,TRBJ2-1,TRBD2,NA,TGTGCCAGCAGCTTGGGTCTGGCGGGAGGTATTTACAATGAGCAGTTCTTC,CASSLGLAGGIYNEQFF
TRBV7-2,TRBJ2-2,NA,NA,TGTGCCAGCAGCTTAGGAGTTTACGGGGAGCTGTTTTTT,CASSLGVYGELFF
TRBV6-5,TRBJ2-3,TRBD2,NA,TGTGCCAGCAGTAGAGCGGGAGGATTAGATACGCAGTATTTT,CASSRAGGLDTQYF
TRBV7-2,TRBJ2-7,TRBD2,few,TGTGCCAGCACCACCGGACTAGCGGGCTCCTACGAGCAGTACTTC,CASTTGLAGSYEQYF
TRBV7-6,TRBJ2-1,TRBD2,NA,TGTGCCAGCAGCTCTCCGACTAGCGGGAGTTTCTTTGAGCAGTTCTTC,CASSSPTSGSFFEQFF
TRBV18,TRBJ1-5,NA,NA,TGTGCCAGCTCCCCCTCTACGACAGCTAGCAATCAGCCCCAGCATTTT,CASSPSTTASNQPQHF
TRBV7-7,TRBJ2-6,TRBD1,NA,TGTGCTAGCAGCTCCCCCACAGGGGCTGGGGCCAACGTCCTGACTTTC,CASSSPTGAGANVLTF
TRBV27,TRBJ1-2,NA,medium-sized,TGTGCCAGCAGTTTATCGGGGGCCCGCTACACCTTC,CASSLSGARYTF
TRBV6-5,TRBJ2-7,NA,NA,TGTGCCAGCAGCAAAACAGGGTACGAGCAGTACTTC,CASSKTGYEQYF
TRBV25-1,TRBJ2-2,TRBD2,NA,TGTGCCAGCCGTCCCGGGGGGGCGAACACCGGGGAGCTGTTTTTT,CASRPGGANTGELFF
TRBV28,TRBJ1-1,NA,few,TGTGCCAGCAGTTTATACACCTCGAACACTGAAGCTTTCTTT,CASSLYTSNTEAFF
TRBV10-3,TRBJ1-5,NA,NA,TGTGCCATTGGGGAGGGAGCGGGGCCTAATCAGCCCCAGCATTTT,CAIGEGAGPNQPQHF
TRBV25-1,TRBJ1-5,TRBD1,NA,TGTGCCAGGCCGGCAGGGGGACATAATCAGCCCCAGCATTTT,CARPAGGHNQPQHF
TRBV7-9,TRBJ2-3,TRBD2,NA,TGTGCCAGCAGAACGCAGCGGGGGGTCACAGATACGCAGTATTTT,CASRTQRGVTDTQYF
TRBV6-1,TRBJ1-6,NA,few,TGTGCCAGCAGTGAAGCGTCGGTCTATTATTCACCCCTCCACTTT,CASSEASVYYSPLHF
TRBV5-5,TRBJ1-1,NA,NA,TGTGCCAGCAGCTTGGGGACACTGAACACTGAAGCTTTCTTT,CASSLGTLNTEAFF
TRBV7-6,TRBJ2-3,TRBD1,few,TGTGCCAGCAGCTCACAAGGGGGCCGGACAGGGAAGTTAGTTACGCAGTATTTT,CASSSQGGRTGKLVTQYF
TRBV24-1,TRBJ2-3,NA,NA,TGTGCCACTCCCAGGGCCGCGGATACGCAGTATTTT,CATPRAADTQYF
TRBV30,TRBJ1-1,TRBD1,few,TGTGCCTGGAGTCGACAGGGGGGGAACACTGAAGCTTTCTTT,CAWSRQGGNTEAFF
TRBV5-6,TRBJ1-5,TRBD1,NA,TGTGCCAGCAGCATAAGGGGGCAAGAACAGCCCCAGCATTTT,CASSIRGQEQPQHF